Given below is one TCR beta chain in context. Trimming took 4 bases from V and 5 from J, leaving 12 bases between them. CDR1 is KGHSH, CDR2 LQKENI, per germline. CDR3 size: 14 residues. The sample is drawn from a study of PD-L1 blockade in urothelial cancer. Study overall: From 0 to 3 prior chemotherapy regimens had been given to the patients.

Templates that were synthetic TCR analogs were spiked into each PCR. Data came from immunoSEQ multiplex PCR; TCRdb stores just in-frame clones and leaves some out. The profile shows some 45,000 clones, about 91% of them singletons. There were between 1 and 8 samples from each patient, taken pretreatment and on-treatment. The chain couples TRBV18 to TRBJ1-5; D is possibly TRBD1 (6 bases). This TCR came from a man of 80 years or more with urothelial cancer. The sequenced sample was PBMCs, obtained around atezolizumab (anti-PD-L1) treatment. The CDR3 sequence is CASSLQGRDQPQHF. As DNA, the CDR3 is TGTGCCAGCTCACTCCAGGGGAGGGATCAGCCCCAGCATTTT.